This is a list of T cell receptor beta chains from one sample in a study of human T cells and chemical hapten exposure. One entry per CDR3 protein, called by TCRdb with MiXCR from the RACE reads. The sample comprises 360,000 or so distinct CDR3 sequences, around 6% of which are singletons, and about 6% rests with the top ten. The sequences come from whole blood, collected in connection with sensitization to the hapten diphenylcyclopropenone (DPC). The receptors derive from a young woman with alopecia areata. Some clones in this sample may be carry-over from other donors' samples. Both conserved end residues are part of each CDR3. Fields, in order: CDR3 DNA, CDR3 protein, D gene, J gene, clone size, V gene. The D gene is left open where the match is weak. Clone size is not always given. Where it is, it says once, few, many or a class for expanded clones.

TGTGCCAGCAGCACAACAGGGGGCGCAGATACGCAGTATTTT | CASSTTGGADTQYF | TRBD1 | TRBJ2-3 | few | TRBV7-2
TGTGCCAGCAGCCACGATAATTGGGGACAGGGCAACAATGAGCAGTTCTTC | CASSHDNWGQGNNEQFF | TRBD1 | TRBJ2-1 | - | TRBV11-1
TGCAGCTCTCCGCCCCTAGCGGGGGTCGACAATGAGCAGTTCTTC | CSSPPLAGVDNEQFF | TRBD2 | TRBJ2-1 | - | TRBV29-1
TGTGCCAGCAGCTTAGCGTTCTCCGGGACAGGGGGCGACGAGCAGTACTTC | CASSLAFSGTGGDEQYF | TRBD1 | TRBJ2-7 | - | TRBV7-6
TGTGCCAGCAGCCGTGGGACAGCCTCTGGAAACACCATATATTTT | CASSRGTASGNTIYF | TRBD1 | TRBJ1-3 | many | TRBV6-5
TGTGCCAGCAGCCTAGACGGCGAGCACGAAAAACTGTTTTTT | CASSLDGEHEKLFF | - | TRBJ1-4 | few | TRBV7-2
TGTGCCAGTAGTGAAAGGGATTCTGGGGCCAACGTCCTGACTTTC | CASSERDSGANVLTF | - | TRBJ2-6 | many | TRBV19
TGCAGTGCCCCCGGGACAGTTCCCTACGAGCAGTACTTC | CSAPGTVPYEQYF | TRBD1 | TRBJ2-7 | - | TRBV20-1
TGCAGTGCAGAGAACGTGGATTCCAGAACTAGCACAGATACGCAGTATTTT | CSAENVDSRTSTDTQYF | - | TRBJ2-3 | few | TRBV20-1
TGCAGTGCTAGAGATGGAAGGTTGGGGATGAACACTGAAGCTTTCTTT | CSARDGRLGMNTEAFF | - | TRBJ1-1 | many | TRBV20-1
TGTGCCAGCAGTTACTCGACGGGGGGGGCCGCCTCGGATACGCAGTATTTT | CASSYSTGGAASDTQYF | TRBD2 | TRBJ2-3 | many | TRBV6-2/TRBV6-3
TGTGCCAGCAGCTTGGGGGGCTACACAGATACGCAGTATTTT | CASSLGGYTDTQYF | - | TRBJ2-3 | many | TRBV5-5
TGTGCCAGGTCGGACAAGCCCATGAACACTGAAGCTTTCTTT | CARSDKPMNTEAFF | - | TRBJ1-1 | many | TRBV6-5
TGCAGCGTAGTAGGAGATGTAGAGACCCAGTACTTC | CSVVGDVETQYF | - | TRBJ2-5 | few | TRBV29-1
TGTGCCAGCAGCTTGAGACGGATCACAGATACGCAGTATTTT | CASSLRRITDTQYF | - | TRBJ2-3 | - | TRBV5-5
TGTGCCAGTTACAGGGACGGTACTGAAGCTTTCTTT | CASYRDGTEAFF | - | TRBJ1-1 | many | TRBV2
TGTGCCAGCAGTTACGATCGGACTAGTTGGGGGACGAATAACACAGATACGCAGTATTTT | CASSYDRTSWGTNNTDTQYF | TRBD2 | TRBJ2-3 | few | TRBV6-2/TRBV6-3
TGTGCCAGCAGTGAGGGTCCACTAGCGGGGGGGAGGGAGCAGTTCTTC | CASSEGPLAGGREQFF | TRBD2 | TRBJ2-1 | - | TRBV2
TGTGCCAGCATGGACAGGGAGAGGTCACCCCTCCACTTT | CASMDRERSPLHF | TRBD1 | TRBJ1-6 | many | TRBV2
TGCGCCAGCAGCCAACGCGACCTTCCAACAGATACGCAGTATTTT | CASSQRDLPTDTQYF | - | TRBJ2-3 | few | TRBV4-3
TGTGCCAGCAGTACCACGACAGGGGCTAATGAAAAACTGTTTTTT | CASSTTTGANEKLFF | TRBD1 | TRBJ1-4 | few | TRBV28
TGTGCCAGCAGCGATCGGTGGACGTCGACCTCACCCCTCCACTTT | CASSDRWTSTSPLHF | - | TRBJ1-6 | - | TRBV2
TGTGCCAGCAGCTCCTCGACAGGGGAATTCCATAGCAATCAGCCCCAGCATTTT | CASSSSTGEFHSNQPQHF | TRBD1 | TRBJ1-5 | - | TRBV7-9
TGTGCCAGCAGAAGACAGACTCACGCCAACGCCCCCTATGGCTACACCTTC | CASRRQTHANAPYGYTF | - | TRBJ1-2 | many | TRBV6-1
TGTGCTAGTGGTCCGCGACAGTACAATGAGCAGTTCTTC | CASGPRQYNEQFF | - | TRBJ2-1 | few | TRBV12-5
TGCGCCAGCAGCCAAGGACTAGCCAAAAACATTCAGTACTTC | CASSQGLAKNIQYF | - | TRBJ2-4 | many | TRBV4-3
TGTGCCAGCTCACCAGGAAGTCAAGAGACCCAGTACTTC | CASSPGSQETQYF | - | TRBJ2-5 | many | TRBV18
TGTGCCAGCAGCCAAGGGACAGGGGCTTTCTTT | CASSQGTGAFF | TRBD1 | TRBJ1-1 | few | TRBV3-1
TGTGCCAGCAGCTTAGCCCTCGACAGGGCCGAGGGCACCGGGGAGCTGTTTTTT | CASSLALDRAEGTGELFF | TRBD1 | TRBJ2-2 | few | TRBV11-1
TGTGCCATCGGGCCGGACAGAGAAATTTACAATGAGCAGTTCTTC | CAIGPDREIYNEQFF | - | TRBJ2-1 | - | TRBV10-3
TGTGCCAGCAGCGTACCTTCGATGTCCTCCTACGAGCAGTACTTC | CASSVPSMSSYEQYF | - | TRBJ2-7 | few | TRBV7-8
TGTGCCAGCCGAGAAATTATCCGGGATCCCACAGATACGCAGTATTTT | CASREIIRDPTDTQYF | - | TRBJ2-3 | - | TRBV28
TGTGCCAGCAGCTCAGTTCGGGGGGCCCACAGCAATGAGCAGTTCTTC | CASSSVRGAHSNEQFF | - | TRBJ2-1 | - | TRBV11-3
TGTGCCAGCATTGATAACTACTATGGCTACACCTTC | CASIDNYYGYTF | - | TRBJ1-2 | many | TRBV6-5
TGTGCCAGCACCGTGGGGACAGTAGGATCACCCCTCCACTTT | CASTVGTVGSPLHF | TRBD1 | TRBJ1-6 | few | TRBV9
TGTGCCAGTACCCCGACAGGACCCTACAATGAGCAGTTCTTC | CASTPTGPYNEQFF | - | TRBJ2-1 | few | TRBV19
TGTGCCAGCACCAGCTACAGGGGGGGGAATGAAAAACTGTTTTTT | CASTSYRGGNEKLFF | TRBD1 | TRBJ1-4 | few | TRBV6-5
TGCAGTGCTCTTTCGGAGCATGAGACCTACGAGCAGTACTTC | CSALSEHETYEQYF | - | TRBJ2-7 | many | TRBV20-1
TGTGCCAGCAGCCCTGACATGGACTATGGCTACACCTTC | CASSPDMDYGYTF | - | TRBJ1-2 | few | TRBV14